The clone carrying this T cell receptor (beta chain) occurred once. The antigen remains undetermined. The entry originates in a study of T-cell memory formation after mild COVID-19. Study at large: Among the donors, TCR clusters were largely specific to each donor. General study points: Clones contracting over day 15 to 85 were CD4/CD8 balanced, with later expanders leaning CD4+. There were some responding clones in pre-infection memory, which suggested that cross-reactive memory had joined. Whether second-wave clones peaking at day 37 were SARS-CoV-2 specific went unconfirmed.

TCRdb re-derived calls from the 5' RACE reads in MiXCR, one entry per CDR3 protein. The profile shows roughly 300,000 distinct CDR3 sequences, approximately 8.4% of them singletons. Trimming stripped 7 bases from V and 2 bases from J, with 18 bases between. The CDR3 runs to 16 residues. Germline CDR1 and CDR2: MNHEY and SVGEGT. This receptor was taken from a man between 18 and 29 years old who had mild COVID-19 (a few samples of this study predate the infection). Cell type and time point are not known. Sequenced input: PBMCs or a T cell subset sorted from them (not recorded which). This chain uses TRBV6-2 or TRBV6-3 with TRBJ2-1, with D maybe TRBD2 (6 bases). CDR3 DNA: TGTGCCAGCATCTCGGAGGGGTGGGCCCCCTACAATGAGCAGTTCTTC. Amino acids: CASISEGWAPYNEQFF.